This entry is about one T cell receptor beta chain. No antigen is known for it. Germline CDR1 is SSHAT and CDR2 is FNYEAQ (reference sequence). V lost 2 bases and J 1 base, leaving 11 bases between the germline ends. This CDR3 region has 16 residues. Sequencing used immunoSEQ multiplex PCR; TCRdb keeps in-frame clones, though not all of them. The table has 120,000 or so clones, approximately 88% seen once; the top ten hold about 1.7%. The record originates from a study of cytomegalovirus exposure and HLA in healthy donors. Study-wide points: The CMV antigen specificity of a few CMV-associated chains was confirmed through in vitro analysis.

The clonotype was recovered from a man aged 18 to 30 in good health and CMV-seronegative. The J gene is TRBJ2-2, the V gene TRBV7-7, with D possibly matching TRBD1 (5 bases). Source material: PBMCs. The CDR3 DNA is TGTGCCAGCAGCTTAATCGTCGGACAGAACACCGGGGAGCTGTTTTTT. It yields the protein CASSLIVGQNTGELFF. Based on the CDR3 plus reference TRBV7-7 and TRBJ2-2, the full variable domain is GAGVSQSPRYKVTKRGQDVTLRCDPISSHATLYWYQQALGQGPEFLTYFNYEAQPDKSGLPSDRFSAERPEGSISTLTIQRTEQRDSAMYRCASSLIVGQNTGELFFGEGSRLTVL.